This entry features one T cell receptor beta chain sequence. The target antigen is unknown. This specimen belongs to a study of graft-versus-host responses after intestinal transplantation. The wider study: The study gave all recipients anti-thymocyte globulin induction, then tacrolimus and steroids for two to three years. Study results and caveats: In recipient marrow, GvH clones were found, and some appeared first in ileum or blood.

The length of the CDR3 is 14 residues. Germline CDR1 reads LNHDA; CDR2 reads SQIVND (reference sequence). The V and J ends lost 5 bases and 8 bases, in that order; junction bases with no gene match: 6. The assay was immunoSEQ multiplex PCR, and TCRdb's table has in-frame clones only and misses some. The data contain some 95,000 clones, 75% to 95% of them seen just once; the ten biggest clones take up 0.4% to 0.5%. The receptor comes from a human donor who received an intestinal transplant. The chain uses TRBV19 and TRBJ2-1; 10 positions agree with TRBD1. The source was unstimulated CD8+ T cells sorted from spleen or lymph node cells, collected before intestinal transplant. The CDR3: CASSGTGDFDEQFF. The CDR3 DNA reads as TGTGCCAGTAGTGGGACAGGGGACTTCGATGAGCAGTTCTTC.